This T cell receptor (beta chain) is drawn from a study of regulatory T cells in long-lasting Graves disease. Construction of the TCR beta libraries employed iRepertoire HTBI primers in conjunction with Arm-PCR of CDR3 regions. One entry per CDR3 protein, called by TCRdb with MiXCR from the multiplex PCR reads. Seen here are some 500,000 distinct CDR3 sequences, roughly 13% observed once, and the top ten hold 10%. The CDR3 has 18 amino acids. The time point was: newly diagnosed GD, antithyroid drugs for less than 3 months. Preparation of the TCR library used RNA extracted from PBMCs. Graves' disease diagnoses used American Thyroid Association guidelines. Notes on this clonotype: This may stem from a read error, because a much larger clone lies one nucleotide away.

The same data also contributed to another study, on T cells in Graves' hyperthyroidism and ophthalmopathy.

The V gene is TRBV12-3 or TRBV12-4, the J gene TRBJ2-7; a weak D match, TRBD1 (6 bases). This TCR derives from a man under 40 with Graves disease. Sequenced material: peripheral blood mononuclear cells (PBMCs), taken at new diagnosis, from a patient treated with antithyroid drugs. CDR3 loop: CASSFGTYRRGTEYVQYF. In nucleotides, the CDR3 is TGTGCCAGCAGTTTTGGGACATATCGTAGGGGGACGGAATACGTGCAGTACTTC.